This TCR beta chain was profiled in a study of T cell changes during pregnancy in multiple sclerosis. The CDR3 consists of 15 residues. Trimming cost V 4 bases and J 7 bases; bases outside gene matches: 9. CDR1 and CDR2 from the germline V gene are SGHVS and FQNEAQ. Clones were sequenced by immunoSEQ multiplex PCR, and TCRdb holds only the in-frame ones, with some missing. The table lists 130,000 or so clones, less than 97% of them singletons. The rearrangement links TRBV7-8 to TRBJ2-1; TRBD1 aligns across 8 bases. The input for sequencing was peripheral blood, taken after pregnancy. This sequence was found in a female donor with multiple sclerosis, enrolled in a pregnancy study. CDR3 protein: CASSSTGDVFNEQFF. The CDR3 DNA sequence: TGTGCCAGCAGCTCGACAGGGGATGTGTTTAATGAGCAGTTCTTC.